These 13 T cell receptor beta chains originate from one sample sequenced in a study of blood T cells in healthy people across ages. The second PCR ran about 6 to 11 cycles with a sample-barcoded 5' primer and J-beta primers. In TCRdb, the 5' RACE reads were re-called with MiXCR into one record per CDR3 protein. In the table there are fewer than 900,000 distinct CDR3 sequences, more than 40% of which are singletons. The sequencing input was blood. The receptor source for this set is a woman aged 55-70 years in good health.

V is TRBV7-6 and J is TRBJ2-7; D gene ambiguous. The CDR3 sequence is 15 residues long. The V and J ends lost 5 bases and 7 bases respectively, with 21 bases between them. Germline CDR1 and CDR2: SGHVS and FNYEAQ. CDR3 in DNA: TGTGCCAGCAGCGATCTTCTGGCAGATTACAATGAGCAGTACTTC. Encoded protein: CASSDLLADYNEQYF.

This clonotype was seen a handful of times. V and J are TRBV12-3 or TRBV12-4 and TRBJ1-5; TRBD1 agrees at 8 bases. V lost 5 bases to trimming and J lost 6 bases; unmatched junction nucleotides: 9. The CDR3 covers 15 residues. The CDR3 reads CASSHDRGVGQPQHF. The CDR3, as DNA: TGTGCCAGCAGTCACGACAGGGGAGTTGGTCAGCCCCAGCATTTT.

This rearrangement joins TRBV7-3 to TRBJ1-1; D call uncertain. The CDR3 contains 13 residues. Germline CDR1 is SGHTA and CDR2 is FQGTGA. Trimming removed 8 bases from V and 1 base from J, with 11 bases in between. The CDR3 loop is CASAGSGNTEAFF. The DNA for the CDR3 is TGTGCCAGCGCCGGCTCAGGGAACACTGAAGCTTTCTTT.

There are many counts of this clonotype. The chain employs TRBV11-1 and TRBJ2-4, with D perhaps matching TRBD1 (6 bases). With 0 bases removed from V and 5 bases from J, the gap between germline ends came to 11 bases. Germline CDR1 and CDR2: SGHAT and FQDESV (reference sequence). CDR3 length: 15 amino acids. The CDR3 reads CASSLAGTPENIQYF. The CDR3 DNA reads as TGTGCCAGCAGCTTAGCGGGGACACCTGAAAACATTCAGTACTTC.

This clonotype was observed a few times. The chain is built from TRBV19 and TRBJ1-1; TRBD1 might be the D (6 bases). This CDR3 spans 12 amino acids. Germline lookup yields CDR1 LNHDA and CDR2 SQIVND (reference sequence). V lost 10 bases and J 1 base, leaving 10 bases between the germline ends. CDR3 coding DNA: TGTGCCACCGCGACAGGGAACACTGAAGCTTTCTTT. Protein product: CATATGNTEAFF.

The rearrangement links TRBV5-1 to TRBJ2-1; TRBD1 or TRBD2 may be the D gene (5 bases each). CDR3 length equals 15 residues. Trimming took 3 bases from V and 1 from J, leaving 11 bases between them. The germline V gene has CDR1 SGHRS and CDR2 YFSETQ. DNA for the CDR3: TGCGCCAGCAGCTCTGAGGGGTTTTCCTACAATGAGCAGTTCTTC. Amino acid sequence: CASSSEGFSYNEQFF.

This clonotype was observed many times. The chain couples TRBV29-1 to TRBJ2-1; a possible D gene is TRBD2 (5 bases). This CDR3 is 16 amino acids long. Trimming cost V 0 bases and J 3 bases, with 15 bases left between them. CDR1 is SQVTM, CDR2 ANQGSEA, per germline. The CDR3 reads CSVEDRGLALYNEQFF. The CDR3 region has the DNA TGCAGCGTTGAAGATCGAGGGCTAGCCCTCTACAATGAGCAGTTCTTC.

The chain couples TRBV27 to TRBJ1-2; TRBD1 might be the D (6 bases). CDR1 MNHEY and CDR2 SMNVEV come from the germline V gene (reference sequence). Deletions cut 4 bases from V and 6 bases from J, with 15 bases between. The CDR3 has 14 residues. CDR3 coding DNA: TGTGCCAGCAGTTCCCCACAGGGCGGGAATGGCTACACCTTC. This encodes CASSSPQGGNGYTF.

The CDR3 here is CSARDPGQGGKEQYF. As DNA, the CDR3 is TGCAGTGCTAGGGACCCGGGACAGGGAGGGAAGGAGCAGTACTTC. This chain uses TRBV20-1 with TRBJ2-5; 9 bases map to TRBD1. Unmatched junction bases numbered 16, after V lost 3 bases and J lost 11 bases. This CDR3 has 15 residues. The germline CDR1 and CDR2 sequences are DFQATT and SNEGSKA (reference sequence).

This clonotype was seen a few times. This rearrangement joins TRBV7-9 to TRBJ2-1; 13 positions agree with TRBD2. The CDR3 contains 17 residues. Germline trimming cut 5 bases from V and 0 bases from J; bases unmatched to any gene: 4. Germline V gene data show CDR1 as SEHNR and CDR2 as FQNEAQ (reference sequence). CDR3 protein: CASSLTSGGSSYNEQFF. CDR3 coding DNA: TGTGCCAGCAGCCTGACTAGCGGGGGGAGCTCCTACAATGAGCAGTTCTTC.

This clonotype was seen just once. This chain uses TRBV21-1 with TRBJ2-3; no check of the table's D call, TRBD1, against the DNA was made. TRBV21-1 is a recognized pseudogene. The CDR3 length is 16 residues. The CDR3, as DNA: TGTGCCAGCAACCCCCCCAAGTACGGTGGCACAGATACGCAGTATTTT. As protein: CASNPPKYGGTDTQYF.

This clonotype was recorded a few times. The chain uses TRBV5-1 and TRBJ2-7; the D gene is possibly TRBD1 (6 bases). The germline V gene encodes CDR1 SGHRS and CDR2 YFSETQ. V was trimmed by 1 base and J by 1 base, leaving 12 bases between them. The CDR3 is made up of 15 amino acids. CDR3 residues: CASSLTAGVSYEQYF. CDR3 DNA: TGCGCCAGCAGCTTGACGGCAGGGGTTTCCTACGAGCAGTACTTC.

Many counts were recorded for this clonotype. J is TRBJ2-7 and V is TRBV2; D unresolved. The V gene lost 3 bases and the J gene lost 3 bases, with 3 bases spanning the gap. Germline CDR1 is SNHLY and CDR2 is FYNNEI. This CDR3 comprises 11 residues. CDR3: CASSENYEQYF. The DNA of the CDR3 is TGTGCCAGCAGTGAGAACTACGAGCAGTACTTC. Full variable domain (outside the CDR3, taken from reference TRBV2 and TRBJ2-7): EPEVTQTPSHQVTQMGQEVILRCVPISNHLYFYWYRQILGQKVEFLVSFYNNEISEKSEIFDDQFSVERPDGSNFTLKIRSTKLEDSAMYFCASSENYEQYFGPGTRLTVT.